Listed below are T cell receptor beta chains from one sample, sequenced in a study of blood T cells in healthy people across ages. MiXCR, run by TCRdb on the 5' RACE reads, gives a single entry per CDR3 protein. The sample includes approximately 1.5 million distinct CDR3 sequences, almost 35% of them seen just once. What was sequenced was blood. The receptors here all came from a woman under 40 in good health. The CDR3 runs from the conserved cysteine through the conserved F or W. Fields, in order: clone size, V gene, J gene, D gene, CDR3 protein, CDR3 DNA. A D gene is named only where the DNA matches it firmly. Rows may omit the clone size; those that give it use once, few, many or a size class.

.	TRBV15	TRBJ2-5	TRBD2	CATSKERGVQETQYF	TGTGCCACCAGCAAGGAGCGGGGGGTCCAAGAGACCCAGTACTTC
.	TRBV27	TRBJ1-4	.	CASRTTAGASEKLFF	TGTGCCAGCAGAACTACAGCCGGCGCTAGTGAAAAACTGTTTTTT
.	TRBV6-2/TRBV6-3	TRBJ2-3	.	CASSYSGGWSTDTQYF	TGTGCCAGCAGTTACTCTGGCGGTTGGAGCACAGATACGCAGTATTTT
few	TRBV5-5	TRBJ1-1	.	CASSFRGFGTEAFF	TGTGCCAGCAGCTTCAGGGGCTTCGGCACTGAAGCTTTCTTT
many	TRBV7-2	TRBJ2-3	.	CASSLVRGSTDTQYF	TGTGCCAGCAGCTTAGTACGCGGTAGCACAGATACGCAGTATTTT
many	TRBV10-3	TRBJ2-3	.	CAIRDQGTDTQYF	TGTGCCATCAGGGACCAAGGCACAGATACGCAGTATTTT
few	TRBV29-1	TRBJ2-1	TRBD2	CSVGAGGSYNEQFF	TGCAGCGTTGGGGCGGGGGGGTCGTACAATGAGCAGTTCTTC
.	TRBV28	TRBJ2-7	.	CASSYMRGTYEQYF	TGTGCCAGCAGTTATATGCGGGGAACCTACGAGCAGTACTTC
few	TRBV7-9	TRBJ1-1	TRBD1	CASSPLLGQGEMNTEAFF	TGTGCCAGCAGCCCCCTTCTTGGACAGGGGGAAATGAACACTGAAGCTTTCTTT
once	TRBV12-3/TRBV12-4	TRBJ1-1	.	CASRPQGTEAFF	TGTGCCAGCAGACCACAGGGCACTGAAGCTTTCTTT
.	TRBV10-3	TRBJ2-1	TRBD2	CVIREGWYNEQFF	TGTGTCATCAGGGAGGGTTGGTACAATGAGCAGTTCTTC
few	TRBV7-9	TRBJ1-6	.	CASSSWTQEESPLHF	TGTGCCAGCAGCTCGTGGACCCAGGAAGAATCACCCCTCCACTTT
.	TRBV5-1	TRBJ1-1	.	CASSLRRSGTEAFF	TGCGCCAGCAGCTTGAGGAGATCGGGCACTGAAGCTTTCTTT
once	TRBV20-1	TRBJ2-3	TRBD1	CSASGGQGTADTQYF	TGCAGTGCTAGTGGGGGACAGGGGACCGCAGATACACAGTATTTT
many	TRBV20-1	TRBJ2-5	.	CSARDREGLQETQYF	TGCAGTGCTAGAGATCGCGAGGGGCTACAAGAGACCCAGTACTTC
.	TRBV7-8	TRBJ1-2	.	CASSLNLYKAPTNYGYTF	TGTGCCAGCAGCTTGAACCTGTATAAAGCTCCTACTAACTATGGCTACACCTTC
many	TRBV20-1	TRBJ2-7	TRBD2	CSARLAGGHEQYF	TGCAGTGCTAGACTAGCGGGAGGCCACGAGCAGTACTTC
.	TRBV29-1	TRBJ2-3	.	CSVGSVADRDTQYF	TGCAGCGTTGGATCGGTTGCCGACAGAGATACGCAGTATTTT
.	TRBV27	TRBJ2-3	.	CASSPPGVSNADTQYF	TGTGCCAGCAGTCCCCCCGGGGTTAGCAACGCAGATACGCAGTATTTT
few	TRBV3-1	TRBJ2-1	TRBD2	CASSQPWSSGRDNEQFF	TGTGCCAGCAGCCAACCCTGGTCGAGCGGGAGAGACAATGAGCAGTTCTTC
.	TRBV27	TRBJ2-7	.	CASSLSIWGDASPNYEQYF	TGTGCCAGCAGTTTATCAATATGGGGGGACGCATCACCTAACTACGAGCAGTACTTC
.	TRBV7-2	TRBJ2-7	.	CASSNPSQTVVYEQYF	TGTGCCAGCAGCAACCCCTCCCAGACAGTGGTCTACGAGCAGTACTTC
few	TRBV6-1	TRBJ2-7	.	CASRVTDYEQYF	TGTGCCAGCAGAGTGACAGATTACGAGCAGTACTTC
.	TRBV3-1	TRBJ2-7	.	CASSQATSTDSTTYSFYEQYF	TGTGCCAGCAGCCAAGCCACCTCCACAGATTCGACGACCTACTCTTTTTACGAGCAGTACTTC
.	TRBV7-8	TRBJ2-2	TRBD1	CASSSRTGDTGELFF	TGTGCCAGCAGCTCCCGGACAGGGGACACCGGGGAGCTGTTTTTT
once	TRBV5-1	TRBJ2-7	.	CAGSYEKHYEQYF	TGCGCCGGCAGCTACGAAAAACACTACGAGCAGTACTTC
.	TRBV6-1	TRBJ1-5	.	CASSPRSAYSNQPQHF	TGTGCCAGCAGCCCCAGGTCGGCCTATAGCAATCAGCCCCAGCATTTT